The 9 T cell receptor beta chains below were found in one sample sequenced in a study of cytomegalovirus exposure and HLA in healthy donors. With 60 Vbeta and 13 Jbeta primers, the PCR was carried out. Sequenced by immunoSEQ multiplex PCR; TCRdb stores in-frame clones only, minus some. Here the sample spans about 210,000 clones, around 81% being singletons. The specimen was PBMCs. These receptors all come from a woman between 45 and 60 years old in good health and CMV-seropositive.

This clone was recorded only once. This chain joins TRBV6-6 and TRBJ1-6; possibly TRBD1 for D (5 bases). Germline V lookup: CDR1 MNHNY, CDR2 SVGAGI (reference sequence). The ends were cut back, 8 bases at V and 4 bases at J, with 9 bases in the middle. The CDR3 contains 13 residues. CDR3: CASWRQYNSPLHF. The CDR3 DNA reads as TGTGCCAGCTGGCGACAGTATAATTCACCCCTCCACTTT.

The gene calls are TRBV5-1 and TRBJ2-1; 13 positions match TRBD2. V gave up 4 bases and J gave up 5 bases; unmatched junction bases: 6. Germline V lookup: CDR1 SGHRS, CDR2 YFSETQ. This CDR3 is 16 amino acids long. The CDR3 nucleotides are TGCGCCAGCAGCACGGGACTAGCGGGGATTGACAATGAGCAGTTCTTC. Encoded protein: CASSTGLAGIDNEQFF.

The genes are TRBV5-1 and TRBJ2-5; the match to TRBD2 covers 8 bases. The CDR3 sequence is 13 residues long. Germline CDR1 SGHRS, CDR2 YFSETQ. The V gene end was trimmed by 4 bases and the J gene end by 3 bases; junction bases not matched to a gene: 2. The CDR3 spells CASSHGGEETQYF. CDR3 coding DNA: TGCGCCAGCAGCCACGGGGGGGAAGAGACCCAGTACTTC.

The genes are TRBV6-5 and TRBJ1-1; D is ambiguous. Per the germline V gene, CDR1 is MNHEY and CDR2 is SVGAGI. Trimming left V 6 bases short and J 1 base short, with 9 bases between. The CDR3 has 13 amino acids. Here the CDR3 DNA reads TGTGCCAGCAGCCTTAGACAGAACACTGAAGCTTTCTTT. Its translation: CASSLRQNTEAFF.

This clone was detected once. The CDR3 bases are TGTGCCAGCAGTGAATACGGTTTTATGAACACTGAAGCTTTCTTT. Translated, it gives CASSEYGFMNTEAFF. The rearrangement links TRBV6-1 to TRBJ1-1; unclear D gene. CDR3 size: 15 residues. Germline assignment: CDR1 MNHNS and CDR2 SASEGT. Trimming left V 2 bases short and J 0 bases short, with 10 bases between.

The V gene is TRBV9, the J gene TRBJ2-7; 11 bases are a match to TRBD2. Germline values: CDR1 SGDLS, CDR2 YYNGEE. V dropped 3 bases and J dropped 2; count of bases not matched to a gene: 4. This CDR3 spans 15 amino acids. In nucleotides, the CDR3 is TGTGCCAGCAGCGATGGGACTAGCGGTCCCTACGAGCAGTACTTC. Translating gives CASSDGTSGPYEQYF.

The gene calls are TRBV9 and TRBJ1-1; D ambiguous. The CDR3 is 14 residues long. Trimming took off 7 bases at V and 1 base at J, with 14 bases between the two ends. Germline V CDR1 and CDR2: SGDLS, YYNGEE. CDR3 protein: CASHPGGQNTEAFF. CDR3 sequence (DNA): TGTGCCAGCCACCCCGGCGGCCAGAACACTGAAGCTTTCTTT.

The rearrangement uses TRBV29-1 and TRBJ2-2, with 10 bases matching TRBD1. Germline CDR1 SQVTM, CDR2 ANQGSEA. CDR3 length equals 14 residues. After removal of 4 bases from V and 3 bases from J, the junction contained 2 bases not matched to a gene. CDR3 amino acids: CSVGDRGDTGELFF. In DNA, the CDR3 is TGCAGCGTTGGGGACAGGGGCGACACCGGGGAGCTGTTTTTT.

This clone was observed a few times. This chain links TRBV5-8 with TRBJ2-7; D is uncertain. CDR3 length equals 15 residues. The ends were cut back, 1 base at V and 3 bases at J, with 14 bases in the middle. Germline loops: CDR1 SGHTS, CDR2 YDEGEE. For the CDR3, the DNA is TGTGCCAGCAGCTTGTGGGCAGGTGGAAACTACGAGCAGTACTTC. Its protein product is CASSLWAGGNYEQYF.